The 10 T cell receptor beta chains presented below share a single source sample, sequenced in a study of regulatory T cells in long-lasting Graves disease. The time point: newly diagnosed GD, antithyroid drugs for less than 3 months. PBMC-extracted RNA yielded the TCR library. Arm-PCR with iRepertoire HTBI primers amplified the CDR3 regions for these TCR beta libraries. TCRdb used MiXCR to reprocess the multiplex PCR reads, holding one entry per CDR3 protein. This table holds around 400,000 distinct CDR3 sequences, roughly 15% found once. This specimen was peripheral blood mononuclear cells (PBMCs), taken at new diagnosis, from a patient treated with antithyroid drugs. All receptors derive from a female donor with Graves disease.

Ten or more counts support this clonotype. The CDR3 nucleotides read TGCAGTGCTGCGCTTAACTATGGCTACACCTTC. Its protein is CSAALNYGYTF. The chain joins TRBV20-1 to TRBJ1-2; D call uncertain. Trimming removed 5 bases from V and 1 base from J, with 5 bases in between. Germline loops: CDR1 DFQATT, CDR2 SNEGSKA (reference sequence). CDR3 length equals 11 residues.

This clonotype showed up many times. V and J are TRBV7-2 and TRBJ2-7; no reliable D call. The V end was cut by 1 base, the J end by 4 bases, with 11 bases between. The CDR3 extends over 14 amino acids. Germline CDR1 reads SGHTA; CDR2 reads FQGNSA. The CDR3 DNA reads TGTGCCAGCAGCTTAGTCGACTCCTTATACGAGCAGTACTTC. This codes for CASSLVDSLYEQYF.

This clonotype was observed a few times. V usage is TRBV7-9 and J usage is TRBJ1-4, with D unresolved. CDR1 SEHNR and CDR2 FQNEAQ come from the germline V gene (reference sequence). This CDR3 region has 15 residues. V was trimmed by 5 bases and J by 2 bases, leaving 12 bases between them. The CDR3 sequence is CASSPTRTTNEKLFF. The CDR3 region has the DNA TGTGCCAGCAGCCCTACCCGAACTACTAATGAAAAACTGTTTTTT.

Only a few counts were recorded for this clonotype. This chain joins TRBV10-3 and TRBJ1-5; 7 bases match TRBD1. The CDR3 spans 13 residues. The germline V gene encodes CDR1 ENHRY and CDR2 SYGVKD. J was trimmed by 6 bases and V by 6 bases; bases with no gene match: 5. The CDR3 sequence: CAIRGQVGQPQHF. The CDR3 DNA reads TGTGCCATCAGAGGACAGGTCGGTCAGCCCCAGCATTTT.

This clonotype was seen repeatedly, ten times or more. Here the CDR3 DNA reads TGTGCCAGCAGCTCCCACTCAAATCAGCCCCAGCATTTT. This translates into CASSSHSNQPQHF. The chain has TRBV5-5 and TRBJ1-5; D gene ambiguous. CDR1 and CDR2 (germline): SGHKS, YYEKEE (reference sequence). The CDR3 has 13 amino acids. Trimming stripped 3 bases from V and 4 bases from J, with 8 bases between.

This clonotype is a singleton in its sample. This sequence joins TRBV7-3 and TRBJ2-5; D is ambiguous. Germline V gives CDR1 SGHTA, CDR2 FQGTGA. The CDR3 spans 12 residues. The V and J ends lost 5 bases and 5 bases respectively, with 9 bases between them. CDR3 amino acids: CASSPDSETQYF. The CDR3 region has the DNA TGTGCCAGCAGCCCGGATTCGGAGACCCAGTACTTC.

The rearrangement links TRBV27 to TRBJ2-3; D gene ambiguous. Germline loops: CDR1 MNHEY, CDR2 SMNVEV (reference sequence). The CDR3 covers 14 residues. V was cut by 2 bases and J by 4 bases, with 10 bases left in between. The CDR3: CASSLRVSPDTQYF. The DNA for the CDR3 is TGTGCCAGCAGTTTAAGAGTGAGTCCAGATACGCAGTATTTT.

The chain employs TRBV30 and TRBJ1-1; D is undetermined. There are 16 residues in the CDR3. V lost 2 bases, J lost 1 base, and 17 bases lay in between. CDR1 and CDR2 from the germline V gene are GTSNPN and SVGIG (reference sequence). CDR3 in amino acids: CAWSKLEQLGNTEAFF. For the CDR3, the DNA is TGTGCCTGGAGTAAACTCGAACAGCTGGGGAACACTGAAGCTTTCTTT. Supplemented by reference TRBV30 and TRBJ1-1, the full variable domain reads SQTIHQWPATLVQPVGSPLSLECTVEGTSNPNLYWYRQAAGRGLQLLFYSVGIGQISSEVPQNLSASRPQDRQFILSSKKLLLSDSGFYLCAWSKLEQLGNTEAFFGQGTRLTVV.

This clonotype showed up many times. The chain joins TRBV20-1 to TRBJ1-1; D ambiguous. The V gene's germline CDR1 is DFQATT and CDR2 SNEGSKA (reference sequence). The CDR3 spans 14 residues. The V and J ends lost 1 base and 0 bases respectively, with 9 bases between them. CDR3 loop: CSARAATVNTEAFF. The DNA of the CDR3 is TGCAGTGCTAGAGCGGCCACAGTGAACACTGAAGCTTTCTTT.

This clonotype was seen more than once but under ten times. The chain links TRBV7-9 to TRBJ2-5; the D gene is possibly TRBD1 (6 bases). V was shortened by 5 bases and J by 0 bases, with 10 bases between the two germline ends. Germline assignment: CDR1 SEHNR and CDR2 FQNEAQ (reference sequence). The CDR3 has 14 residues. Written as DNA, the CDR3 is TGTGCCAGCAGCATAGACAGGTACCAAGAGACCCAGTACTTC. Residues: CASSIDRYQETQYF.